Given below is one TCR beta chain in context. This clone was picked up a small number of times. This receptor's antigen is unknown. Base qualities were left out, and no much larger clone turns up one base away. This sample stems from a study of technical replicates of blood from several donors (dated by TCRdb to the late 2010s). The germline V gene supplies CDR1 MGHRA and CDR2 YSYEKL. Spanning cysteine to phenylalanine, the CDR3 consists of 16 amino acids. The DNA shown is the 48-base CDR3, in frame from base 1. Trimming takes 2 bases from V and 3 bases from J, and the germline ends sit 13 bases apart. Receptor amplification or capture employed the immunoSEQ multiplex PCR assay. Drawn from immuneACCESS, this table holds only the in-frame rearrangements with V and J called that TCRdb kept. Clones are partly lost; checked studies trace under half to an unresolved V gene and leave the rest unexplained. For this sample there are 80,000 to 90,000 clones; 94% appear just once. Approximately 0.25% of the sample lies in the top ten.

The source material was T cells isolated from PBMCs. The TCR was taken from a human donor in good health. The sequence links TRBV4-1 to TRBJ2-2; no D segment can be confidently identified. DNA sequence: TGCGCCAGCAGCCAATTAATAACGGTACACACCGGGGAGCTGTTTTTT. This codes for CASSQLITVHTGELFF.